Shown below are 23 T cell receptor beta chains from a single sample sequenced in a study of spatial heterogeneity in lung cancer. TCRdb used MiXCR to reprocess the 5' RACE reads, holding one entry per CDR3 protein. Among around 10,000 distinct CDR3 sequences listed, around 4% were seen once. Time point indicated: sample taken at primary tumor resection. Frozen PBMC, nontumor lung or tumor provided whole RNA, which was sequenced unsorted. This material consisted of normal lung tissue next to the tumor, taken at surgery. All receptors come from a male donor with early-stage non-small cell lung cancer.

The table lists this clonotype with many counts. Because the library targeted alpha chains, this beta chain is an off-target read whose size means little. The genes are TRBV3-1 and TRBJ2-3; 10 bases map to TRBD2. Germline assignment: CDR1 LGHDT and CDR2 YNNKEL (reference sequence). With 4 bases clipped from V and 7 bases from J, the junction kept 8 bases outside the gene matches. CDR3 size: 15 residues. CDR3 residues: CASSLSGGAVHTQYF. The CDR3 DNA reads TGTGCCAGCAGCCTCAGCGGGGGGGCAGTTCATACGCAGTATTTT.

This clonotype appeared many times. Little can be read into the size of this beta chain, an off-target read in a library designed for alpha chains. The genes are TRBV4-2 and TRBJ2-4; perhaps TRBD1 as D (5 bases). Germline CDR1 reads LGHNA; CDR2 reads YNFKEQ. The CDR3 contains 13 residues. Trimming pared 0 bases from V and 15 bases from J, leaving 15 bases between. The CDR3 DNA reads TGTGCCAGCAGCCAAGATGGGGCCGCCGGCATGTACTTC. Translation gives CASSQDGAAGMYF.

This clonotype has a count of ten or more. The library was designed around alpha chains, so this beta chain is a stray read whose abundance carries little weight. V is TRBV6-5 and J is TRBJ1-5, with D possibly matching TRBD1 (5 bases). From germline, CDR1 is MNHEY and CDR2 SVGAGI. The length of the CDR3 is 15 residues. Trimming removed 2 bases at V and 4 bases at J, with 12 bases between. This chain's CDR3 is CASSYKRGGNQPQHF. The CDR3 DNA is TGTGCCAGCAGTTACAAAAGGGGTGGAAATCAGCCCCAGCATTTT.

This clonotype is medium-sized. As an off-target read in a library built for alpha chains, this beta chain has a frequency of little significance. The CDR3 spells CASSQDGNYGYTF. As DNA, the CDR3 is TGCGCCAGCAGCCAAGACGGCAACTATGGCTACACCTTC. The chain links TRBV4-1 to TRBJ1-2, with D unclear. Per the germline V gene, CDR1 is MGHRA and CDR2 is YSYEKL. V dropped 0 bases and J dropped 2 bases, with 4 bases sitting between them. The CDR3 runs to 13 residues.

A note on this clonotype: Since it is a stray read in a library aimed at alpha chains, this beta chain has a size that is not meaningful. The CDR3: CASSALLGGDTQYF. The CDR3 bases are TGTGCCAGCAGCGCTTTGCTAGGGGGGGATACGCAGTATTTT. This chain links TRBV7-6 with TRBJ2-3, with D perhaps given as TRBD1 or TRBD2 (6 bases each). V lost 5 bases and J 6 bases, leaving 15 bases between the germline ends. CDR1 and CDR2 (germline): SGHVS, FNYEAQ. The CDR3 runs to 14 residues. Using reference TRBV7-6 and TRBJ2-3 for the parts outside the CDR3, the full variable domain is GAGVSQSPRYKVTKRGQDVALRCDPISGHVSLYWYRQALGQGPEFLTYFNYEAQQDKSGLPNDRFSAERPEGSISTLTIQRTEQRDSAMYRCASSALLGGDTQYFGPGTRLTVL.

This clonotype appeared many times. Since it is a stray read in a library aimed at alpha chains, this beta chain has a size that is not meaningful. The genes are TRBV27 and TRBJ1-2; 7 positions agree with TRBD1. V dropped 3 bases and J dropped 4; count of bases not matched to a gene: 8. There are 15 residues in the CDR3. Germline V CDR1 and CDR2: MNHEY, SMNVEV (reference sequence). CDR3 sequence reads: CASSFNRGTFYGYTF. The CDR3 bases are TGTGCCAGCAGTTTTAACAGGGGAACCTTCTATGGCTACACCTTC.

Concerning this clonotype itself: Because this beta chain is a stray read in a library intended to capture alpha chains, its abundance should not be given much weight. This chain connects TRBV6-2 or TRBV6-3 to TRBJ2-4; the D gene is possibly TRBD1 (6 bases). V lost 2 bases and J 0 bases, leaving 23 bases between the germline ends. The CDR3 runs 20 residues. Germline CDR1 reads MNHEY; CDR2 reads SVGEGT. The CDR3: CASSYPLFLDRTEAKNIQYF. DNA for the CDR3: TGTGCCAGCAGTTACCCACTCTTTCTGGACAGAACGGAAGCCAAAAACATTCAGTACTTC.

In this sample, this clonotype turned up many times. Because this beta chain is a stray read in a library intended to capture alpha chains, its abundance should not be given much weight. The rearrangement joins TRBV6-5 to TRBJ2-2, with D unclear. CDR1 is MNHEY, CDR2 SVGAGI, per germline. CDR3 length: 15 residues. The germline V and J ends were trimmed by 0 bases and 4 bases, with 9 bases remaining between them. CDR3 loop: CASSYSKGITGELFF. The CDR3 nucleotides read TGTGCCAGCAGTTACTCGAAAGGGATCACCGGGGAGCTGTTTTTT.

This clonotype rates as medium-sized (0.01 to 0.1%). As an off-target read in a library built for alpha chains, this beta chain has a frequency of little significance. The chain recombines TRBV28 with TRBJ2-7; D uncertain. Per the germline V gene, CDR1 is MDHEN and CDR2 is SYDVKM. The V end was cut by 2 bases, the J end by 3 bases, with 8 bases between. CDR3 length: 13 amino acids. CDR3 amino acids: CASSLGVHYEQYF. The CDR3 DNA follows: TGTGCCAGCAGTTTAGGAGTCCACTACGAGCAGTACTTC. The full variable domain, in which reference TRBV28 and TRBJ2-7 provide the parts outside the CDR3, is DVKVTQSSRYLVKRTGEKVFLECVQDMDHENMFWYRQDPGLGLRLIYFSYDVKMKEKGDIPEGYSVSREKKERFSLILESASTNQTSMYLCASSLGVHYEQYFGPGTRLTVT.

To note about this clonotype: With the library built for alpha chains, this beta chain is off target and its frequency is not meaningful. The genes are TRBV11-2 and TRBJ2-3; maybe TRBD2 (5 bases). The V end was cut by 3 bases, the J end by 6 bases, with 16 bases between. Germline V gives CDR1 SGHAT, CDR2 FQNNGV. The CDR3 covers 15 residues. The DNA for the CDR3 is TGTGCCAGCAGCTTCCTTCTAGAACGAGGGGATACGCAGTATTTT. This translates into CASSFLLERGDTQYF.

This clonotype qualifies as medium-sized. A library prepared for alpha chains yielded this beta chain as an off-target read; its size is of little meaning. DNA of the CDR3: TGTGCCAGCGGGGGGGGGCCGGGAGATACGCAGTATTTT. This sequence encodes CASGGGPGDTQYF. The chain couples TRBV6-5 to TRBJ2-3, with D perhaps TRBD2 (7 bases). Germline assignment: CDR1 MNHEY and CDR2 SVGAGI. The V and J ends lost 8 bases and 5 bases respectively, with 14 bases between them. The CDR3 covers 13 residues.

This clonotype was recorded at least ten times. A library prepared for alpha chains yielded this beta chain as an off-target read; its size is of little meaning. This rearrangement joins TRBV6-2 or TRBV6-3 to TRBJ2-1; D unresolved. The CDR3 is 12 amino acids. In germline, CDR1 is MNHEY, CDR2 SVGEGT. V lost 1 base to trimming and J lost 9 bases, with 7 bases between them. As DNA, the CDR3 is TGTGCCAGCAGTTACTTCGCACTTGAGCAGTTCTTC. Translation: CASSYFALEQFF.

By proportion, this clonotype is medium-sized (0.01 to 0.1%). Because the library targeted alpha chains, this beta chain is an off-target read whose size means little. The chain combines TRBV6-5 with TRBJ1-1; the D is unclear. Germline values: CDR1 MNHEY, CDR2 SVGAGI. CDR3 length: 15 residues. The V and J ends lost 7 bases and 5 bases respectively, with 20 bases between them. The CDR3 region is CASTRRASTPTEAFF. CDR3 nucleotides: TGTGCCAGCACTAGGCGGGCCTCTACGCCAACTGAAGCTTTCTTT.

This clonotype has at least ten counts. Since the library was made to target alpha chains, this beta chain is a stray read and its abundance is not meaningful. This chain uses TRBV7-2 with TRBJ1-6, with D uncertain. CDR3 length equals 16 residues. The V end lost 5 bases, the J end lost 6 bases, and 17 bases lay between the germline ends. Germline V gives CDR1 SGHTA, CDR2 FQGNSA. CDR3 coding DNA: TGTGCCAGCAGCCTAGATCGGGCAGTGATTAATTCACCCCTCCACTTT. Protein: CASSLDRAVINSPLHF.

This clonotype is judged medium-sized. Within a library made for alpha chains, this beta chain is off target, and its count is uninformative. This chain joins TRBV27 and TRBJ2-3, with D unresolved. The CDR3 sequence is 13 residues long. CDR1 MNHEY and CDR2 SMNVEV come from the germline V gene (reference sequence). Trimming shortened V by 6 bases and J by 0 bases, and 7 bases separated the two germline ends. The CDR3 DNA is TGTGCCAGCAGCACCCCAAGCACAGATACGCAGTATTTT. As protein: CASSTPSTDTQYF.

This clonotype is deemed medium-sized. Because this beta chain is a stray read in a library intended to capture alpha chains, its abundance should not be given much weight. The chain has TRBV7-6 and TRBJ1-1; D possibly corresponds to TRBD1 (5 bases). The germline gives CDR1 SGHVS, CDR2 FNYEAQ. The length of the CDR3 is 13 residues. V lost 5 bases, J lost 5 bases, and 12 bases lay in between. CDR3 in DNA: TGTGCCAGCAGCGGACAACCGGGGACTGAAGCTTTCTTT. Protein sequence: CASSGQPGTEAFF.

Relative to its sample, this clonotype is medium-sized. Since it is a stray read in a library aimed at alpha chains, this beta chain has a size that is not meaningful. The gene calls are TRBV2 and TRBJ2-4, with 7 bases that match TRBD1. Trimming took 0 bases from V and 8 from J; bases not matched to a gene: 4. This CDR3 has 14 residues. The germline gives CDR1 SNHLY, CDR2 FYNNEI. This CDR3 is CASSEALQGDIQYF. As DNA, the CDR3 is TGTGCCAGCAGTGAAGCGCTTCAGGGGGACATTCAGTACTTC. Full variable domain (missing parts from reference TRBV2 and TRBJ2-4): EPEVTQTPSHQVTQMGQEVILRCVPISNHLYFYWYRQILGQKVEFLVSFYNNEISEKSEIFDDQFSVERPDGSNFTLKIRSTKLEDSAMYFCASSEALQGDIQYFGAGTRLSVL.

This clonotype is labeled medium-sized. This beta chain lies outside the target of a library built for alpha chains; its clone size means little. This chain's CDR3 is CSGGQGITEAFF. The CDR3, as DNA: TGCAGCGGGGGACAGGGAATCACTGAAGCTTTCTTT. The chain employs TRBV29-1 and TRBJ1-1; 9 bases agree with TRBD1. The V gene's germline CDR1 is SQVTM and CDR2 ANQGSEA. The CDR3 runs 12 residues. With V trimmed by 7 bases and J by 4 bases, 4 bases remained unmatched.

By its share, this clonotype is medium-sized. Because this beta chain is a stray read in a library intended to capture alpha chains, its abundance should not be given much weight. V is TRBV4-2 and J is TRBJ2-1, with D possibly TRBD2 on 6 matching bases. CDR1 LGHNA and CDR2 YNFKEQ come from the germline V gene. V was trimmed by 1 base and J by 5 bases, leaving 15 bases between them. The CDR3 is made up of 16 amino acids. Here the CDR3 reads CASSQALLAPNNEQFF. The CDR3 bases are TGTGCCAGCAGCCAAGCCTTGCTAGCGCCGAACAATGAGCAGTTCTTC.

This clonotype has a count of ten or more. This beta chain represents an off-target read in a library built for alpha chains; its size is of limited meaning. The chain is built from TRBV20-1 and TRBJ2-7; 8 bases agree with TRBD1. The CDR3 loop spans 14 amino acids. From germline, CDR1 is DFQATT and CDR2 SNEGSKA (reference sequence). Trimming took 2 bases from V and 5 from J; bases not matched to a gene: 8. The CDR3 DNA reads TGCAGTGCTAGAAAGGACAGGGTCGGGGACGAGCAGTACTTC. This encodes CSARKDRVGDEQYF.

This clonotype has a count of ten or more. A library prepared for alpha chains yielded this beta chain as an off-target read; its size is of little meaning. The rearrangement uses TRBV28 and TRBJ1-5, with D possibly matching TRBD1 (6 bases). Germline values: CDR1 MDHEN, CDR2 SYDVKM. The CDR3 is 15 amino acids. Deletions cut 5 bases from V and 6 bases from J, with 17 bases between. CDR3 nucleotide sequence: TGTGCCAGCAGTCTACTGACGGGGGGGCGTCAGCCCCAGCATTTT. This translates into CASSLLTGGRQPQHF. The whole variable domain, remainder taken from reference TRBV28 and TRBJ1-5, is DVKVTQSSRYLVKRTGEKVFLECVQDMDHENMFWYRQDPGLGLRLIYFSYDVKMKEKGDIPEGYSVSREKKERFSLILESASTNQTSMYLCASSLLTGGRQPQHFGDGTRLSIL.

This clonotype was recorded at least ten times. Because this beta chain is a stray read in a library intended to capture alpha chains, its abundance should not be given much weight. The rearrangement joins TRBV6-2 or TRBV6-3 to TRBJ1-5; 8 bases line up with TRBD1. Germline lookup yields CDR1 MNHEY and CDR2 SVGEGT. This CDR3 is 16 amino acids long. V lost 0 bases to trimming and J lost 6 bases; unmatched junction nucleotides: 7. CDR3: CASSYSPGQVFQPQHF. Written as DNA, the CDR3 is TGTGCCAGCAGTTACTCTCCGGGACAGGTGTTTCAGCCCCAGCATTTT.

Many counts were recorded for this clonotype. A library made for alpha chains picked up this beta chain off target, so its size means little. The rearrangement joins TRBV4-3 to TRBJ2-7, with 10 bases identical to TRBD2. The trim removed 4 bases at V and 2 bases at J, leaving 5 bases unmatched. Germline CDR1 is LGHNA and CDR2 is YSLEER. The CDR3 is made up of 15 amino acids. CDR3 amino acids: CASSPTLAGTYEQYF. As DNA, the CDR3 is TGCGCCAGCAGCCCAACACTAGCGGGAACCTACGAGCAGTACTTC.